Listed below are T cell receptor beta chains from one sample, sequenced in a study of CD4 T cells in relation to SARS-CoV-2 and coronaviruses. Which antigens these TCRs recognize remains unknown. TCRdb's copy holds only in-frame clones and misses some; the assay was immunoSEQ multiplex PCR. The sample includes 15,000 to 20,000 clones, approximately 80% of them seen just once. The material sequenced was CD4+ T cells from PBMCs, cultured in vitro. The source of these receptors is a human donor in good health. Both conserved end residues are part of each CDR3. The D gene is left open where the match is weak. Only part of the rows carry a size: once, few, many, or a class if the clone is expanded.

j_gene | d_gene | abundance | v_gene | CDR3aa | CDR3nt
TRBJ1-1 | - | few | TRBV15 | CATSRAPRTETEAFF | TGTGCCACCAGCAGAGCCCCCCGGACCGAGACTGAAGCTTTCTTT
TRBJ2-5 | - | - | TRBV7-9 | CASSLVQETQYF | TGTGCCAGCAGCTTAGTCCAAGAGACCCAGTACTTC
TRBJ2-3 | TRBD1 | once | TRBV5-1 | CASSLQGDETDTQYF | TGCGCCAGCAGCTTACAGGGGGATGAGACAGATACGCAGTATTTT
TRBJ1-5 | - | - | TRBV3-1/TRBV3-2 | CASSSAGSNQPQHF | TGTGCCAGCAGCTCGGCTGGCAGCAATCAGCCCCAGCATTTT
TRBJ1-5 | - | - | TRBV19 | CASSIFINNQPQHF | TGTGCCAGTAGTATCTTCATAAACAATCAGCCCCAGCATTTT
TRBJ2-3 | - | - | TRBV5-1 | CASSPTDDSTDTQYF | TGCGCCAGCAGTCCGACAGACGATAGCACAGATACGCAGTATTTT
TRBJ2-7 | TRBD2 | - | TRBV6-6 | CASSPLPGGVIYEQYF | TGTGCCAGCAGCCCCCTGCCTGGGGGGGTGATTTACGAGCAGTACTTC
TRBJ1-4 | - | few | TRBV28 | CASSRYTQATNEKLFF | TGTGCCAGCAGCCGGTATACTCAGGCAACTAATGAAAAACTGTTTTTT
TRBJ2-7 | - | once | TRBV5-1 | CASSRSSQTYEQYF | TGCGCCAGCAGCCGTAGTTCGCAGACCTACGAGCAGTACTTC
TRBJ1-2 | TRBD1 | - | TRBV5-1 | CASTTGQGARGYTF | TGCGCCAGCACCACGGGACAGGGGGCTCGGGGCTACACCTTC
TRBJ2-7 | TRBD2 | few | TRBV14 | CASSQDNAAGEGEQYF | TGTGCCAGCAGCCAAGATAATGCAGCGGGAGAAGGCGAGCAGTACTTC
TRBJ1-4 | - | few | TRBV5-6 | CASSLTATNEKLFF | TGTGCCAGCAGCTTGACAGCAACTAATGAAAAACTGTTTTTT
TRBJ1-3 | - | - | TRBV20-1 | CSARALGTMYF | TGCAGTGCTAGAGCCCTAGGCACCATGTATTTT
TRBJ2-4 | - | - | TRBV19 | CASSLIARGFGVAAKNIQYF | TGTGCCAGTAGTTTAATAGCCCGGGGATTCGGGGTTGCGGCCAAAAACATTCAGTACTTC
TRBJ1-4 | - | - | TRBV28 | CASTRTVNEKLFF | TGTGCCAGCACCCGGACGGTGAATGAAAAACTGTTTTTT
TRBJ1-3 | TRBD1 | - | TRBV18 | CASSRGDRAGNTIYF | TGTGCCAGCTCACGGGGTGACAGGGCTGGAAACACCATATATTTT
TRBJ1-2 | - | - | TRBV30 | CAWSARAYGYTF | TGTGCCTGGAGCGCCCGGGCCTATGGCTACACCTTC
TRBJ1-3 | - | few | TRBV5-1 | CASSLGQEASGNTIYF | TGCGCCAGCAGCTTGGGACAGGAAGCCTCTGGAAACACCATATATTTT
TRBJ2-3 | TRBD2 | once | TRBV18 | CASSPTSVGTDTQYF | TGTGCCAGCTCACCAACTAGCGTAGGCACAGATACGCAGTATTTT
TRBJ2-7 | TRBD2 | - | TRBV28 | CASSSPGLAAYEQYF | TGTGCCAGCAGTTCACCGGGACTAGCGGCCTACGAGCAGTACTTC
TRBJ1-1 | - | - | TRBV18 | CASSPLVGGQHNTEAFF | TGTGCCAGCTCACCGCTGGTGGGGGGCCAACATAACACTGAAGCTTTCTTT
TRBJ2-5 | TRBD2 | - | TRBV2 | CASSALTSGGFGETQYF | TGTGCCAGCAGCGCCCTGACTAGCGGGGGGTTTGGGGAGACCCAGTACTTC
TRBJ1-2 | - | - | TRBV14 | CASSQDIRQGSYGYTF | TGTGCCAGCAGCCAAGATATCCGGCAGGGCTCCTATGGCTACACCTTC
TRBJ1-2 | TRBD1 | - | TRBV19 | CASSLRGPGYTF | TGTGCCAGTAGTCTCAGGGGGCCTGGCTACACCTTC
TRBJ2-2 | TRBD2 | - | TRBV24-1 | CATSDRASGWTGELFF | TGTGCCACCAGTGATAGGGCTAGCGGGTGGACCGGGGAGCTGTTTTTT
TRBJ1-2 | - | - | TRBV19 | CASSTGLQTVYGYTF | TGTGCCAGTAGCACGGGATTGCAGACAGTCTATGGCTACACCTTC
TRBJ1-2 | - | - | TRBV7-6 | CASSLTITGYGYTF | TGTGCCAGCAGCCTTACAATCACGGGCTATGGCTACACCTTC
TRBJ1-1 | - | few | TRBV7-9 | CASSPRENTEAFF | TGTGCCAGCAGCCCCCGGGAGAACACTGAAGCTTTCTTT
TRBJ2-3 | TRBD2 | - | TRBV27 | CASSLSGLAISTDTQYF | TGTGCCAGCAGTTTATCGGGACTAGCGATTAGCACAGATACGCAGTATTTT
TRBJ2-1 | TRBD2 | once | TRBV18 | CASSPPTSGSLYNEQFF | TGTGCCAGCTCACCACCGACTAGCGGGAGCCTCTACAATGAGCAGTTCTTC
TRBJ1-1 | - | - | TRBV28 | CASSLRAGVYTEAFF | TGTGCCAGCAGTTTGCGGGCAGGGGTTTACACTGAAGCTTTCTTT
TRBJ1-2 | - | - | TRBV10-3 | CAISESGGVDYGYTF | TGTGCCATCAGTGAATCGGGGGGCGTTGACTATGGCTACACCTTC
TRBJ2-5 | TRBD2 | - | TRBV7-9 | CASSLPLGSGSPKTQYF | TGTGCCAGCAGCTTACCGCTGGGTAGCGGGAGCCCGAAGACCCAGTACTTC